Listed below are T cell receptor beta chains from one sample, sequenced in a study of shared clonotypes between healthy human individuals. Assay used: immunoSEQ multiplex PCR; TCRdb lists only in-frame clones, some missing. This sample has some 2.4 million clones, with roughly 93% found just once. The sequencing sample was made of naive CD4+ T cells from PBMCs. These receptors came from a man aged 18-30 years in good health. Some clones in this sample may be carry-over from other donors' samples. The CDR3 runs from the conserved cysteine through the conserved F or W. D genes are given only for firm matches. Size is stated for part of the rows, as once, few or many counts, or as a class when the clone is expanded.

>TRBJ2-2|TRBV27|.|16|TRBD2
CASSRLAGGSTGELFF
TGTGCCAGCAGCAGACTAGCGGGAGGTTCCACCGGGGAGCTGTTTTTT
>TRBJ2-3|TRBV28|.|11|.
CASSTSDTQYF
TGTGCCAGCAGTACTAGTGACACGCAGTATTTT
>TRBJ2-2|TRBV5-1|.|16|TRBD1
CASSSNRGQGTGELFF
TGCGCCAGCAGCTCTAACAGGGGGCAGGGAACCGGGGAGCTGTTTTTT
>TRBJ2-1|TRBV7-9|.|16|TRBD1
CASRLPGQGSGGEQFF
TGTGCCAGCAGGTTACCGGGACAGGGGAGTGGTGGTGAGCAGTTCTTC
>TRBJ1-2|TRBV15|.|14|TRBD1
CATSRGQGDYGYTF
TGTGCCACCAGCAGAGGCCAGGGGGACTATGGCTACACCTTC
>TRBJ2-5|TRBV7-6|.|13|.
CASSLGRGQTQYF
TGTGCCAGCAGCTTAGGCAGGGGTCAGACCCAGTACTTC
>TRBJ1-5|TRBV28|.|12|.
CASRERERPQHF
TGTGCCAGCAGGGAAAGGGAAAGGCCCCAGCATTTT
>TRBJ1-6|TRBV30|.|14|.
CAWMGGPYNSPLHF
TGTGCCTGGATGGGGGGACCCTATAATTCACCCCTCCACTTT
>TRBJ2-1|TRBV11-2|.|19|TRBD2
CASSLDPQGAGRTYNEQFF
TGTGCCAGCAGCTTAGACCCCCAGGGAGCGGGGAGAACCTACAATGAGCAGTTCTTC
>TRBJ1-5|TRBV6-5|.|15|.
CASSINRYSNQPQHF
TGTGCCAGCAGTATCAACAGGTATAGCAATCAGCCCCAGCATTTT
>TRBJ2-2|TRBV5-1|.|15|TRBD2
CASSMVRAGAGELFF
TGCGCCAGCAGCATGGTGCGGGCGGGAGCCGGGGAGCTGTTTTTT
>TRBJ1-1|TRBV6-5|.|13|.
CASNSRWNTEAFF
TGTGCCAGCAATTCCCGGTGGAACACTGAAGCTTTCTTT
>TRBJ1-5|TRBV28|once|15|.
CASSYRRDRNQPQHF
TGTGCCAGCAGTTATCGGAGGGATCGCAATCAGCCCCAGCATTTT
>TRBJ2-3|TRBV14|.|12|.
CASSQGFSYSYF
TGTGCCAGCAGCCAAGGCTTCTCGTACTCGTATTTT
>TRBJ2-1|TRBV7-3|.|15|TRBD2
CASSPGLPIYNEQFF
TGTGCCAGCAGCCCGGGACTACCCATCTACAATGAGCAGTTCTTC
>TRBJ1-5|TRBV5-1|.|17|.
CASSLGPRIGDLQPQHF
TGCGCCAGCAGCTTGGGTCCACGAATCGGGGATCTTCAGCCCCAGCATTTT
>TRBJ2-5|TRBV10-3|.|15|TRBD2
CAISTYRGGQETQYF
TGTGCCATCAGCACTTACCGGGGGGGACAAGAGACCCAGTACTTC
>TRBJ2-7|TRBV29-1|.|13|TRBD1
CSALGASGGEQYF
TGCAGCGCCCTTGGGGCCTCAGGGGGCGAGCAGTACTTC